The T cell receptor (beta chain) described here comes from a study of blood T cells in healthy people across ages. V dropped 5 bases and J dropped 1 base, with 8 bases sitting between them. Germline V lookup: CDR1 SGHTA, CDR2 FQGTGA. This CDR3 comprises 13 residues. For the second PCR, which ran for roughly 6 to 11 cycles, a sample-barcoded 5' primer and a J-beta primer mix were used. Via MiXCR, TCRdb re-called the 5' RACE reads, giving one row per CDR3 protein. Here the sample spans some 940,000 distinct CDR3 sequences, almost 30% being singletons. These same records also appear under a second study, on T cells of mothers and their children.

The chain has TRBV7-3 and TRBJ1-1; D gene uncertain. The material sequenced was blood. The sequence came from a woman aged 40-49 years in good health. This CDR3 is CASSRQTNTEAFF. CDR3 bases: TGTGCCAGCAGCCGGCAGACGAACACTGAAGCTTTCTTT.